Below are 2 T cell receptor beta chains sequenced from a single sample in a study of CD8+CD57+ T cells in acquired aplastic anemia. CDR3 and TCR beta VDJ profiling relied on genomic DNA as the template. TCRdb re-derived calls from the reads in MiXCR, one entry per CDR3 protein. The top ten hold around 4% of the sample, which has hundreds of thousands of distinct CDR3 sequences, 65% to 80% seen once. The specimen sequenced was sorted CD4+, CD8+, or CD8+CD57+ T cells (not recorded which) from PBMCs. These receptors all stem from a human donor in good health, serving as a control.

This clonotype was seen at least ten times. The V call is TRBV6-5, the J call TRBJ2-7; no clear D gene. V lost 6 bases and J 6 bases, leaving 33 bases between the germline ends. The CDR3 has 19 amino acids. Germline lookup yields CDR1 MNHEY and CDR2 SVGAGI. DNA for the CDR3: TGTGCCAGCAGGGCAAACACGGGTGTTCCCCTATCTTTCTCCGCCGAGCAGTACTTC. Translated, it gives CASRANTGVPLSFSAEQYF.

V gene TRBV20-1 combines with J gene TRBJ1-2; no reliable D call. The CDR3 consists of 16 residues. From germline, CDR1 is DFQATT and CDR2 SNEGSKA (reference sequence). Between the trimmed V and J ends, which lost 3 bases and 3 bases, there was a span of 20 bases. The CDR3 DNA reads TGCAGTGCTAGTCGCTCACGGACTAGCAGCGACTATGGCTACACCTTC. Its protein product is CSASRSRTSSDYGYTF.